One and the same sample provided the 26 T cell receptor beta chains below, sequenced in a study of blood T cell repertoires in COVID-19. The method was immunoSEQ multiplex PCR; TCRdb's version includes in-frame clones alone and lacks a portion of them. The sample holds approximately 100,000 clones, 70% to 90% seen once. What was sequenced was peripheral blood. All receptors derive from a man aged 65-85 years with acute or convalescent COVID-19.

The chain employs TRBV12-3 or TRBV12-4 and TRBJ1-1, with no clear D. The V gene lost 7 bases and the J gene lost 7 bases, with 16 bases spanning the gap. This CDR3 spans 13 amino acids. The CDR3 loop is CASTLGGRLEAFF. CDR3 DNA: TGTGCCAGCACCCTAGGAGGGCGACTTGAAGCTTTCTTT.

This sequence joins TRBV2 and TRBJ1-6; TRBD1 aligns across 11 bases. CDR1 is SNHLY and CDR2 is FYNNEI in the germline V gene. The CDR3 covers 17 residues. Unmatched junction bases numbered 6, after V lost 6 bases and J lost 2 bases. CDR3 sequence reads: CASRLGQGATYNSPLHF. The CDR3 DNA sequence: TGTGCCAGCAGGCTCGGACAGGGGGCAACCTATAATTCACCCCTCCACTTT.

This clone appeared a single time. This sequence joins TRBV18 and TRBJ2-6, with TRBD1 matching 7 bases. This CDR3 contains 16 residues. Looked up from germline, CDR1 is KGHSH and CDR2 is LQKENI. J gave up 7 bases and V 3 bases, and 9 bases lay outside the gene matches. The CDR3 loop reads CASSPQDRVGANVLTF. Written as DNA, the CDR3 is TGTGCCAGCTCACCCCAAGACAGGGTTGGAGCCAACGTCCTGACTTTC.

This chain links TRBV7-8 with TRBJ1-3; TRBD1 aligns across 9 bases. The CDR3 loop spans 19 amino acids. Germline V gives CDR1 SGHVS, CDR2 FQNEAQ. With 1 base clipped from V and 2 bases from J, the junction kept 12 bases outside the gene matches. The chain's CDR3 is CASSLVSLLGQGTGNTIYF. The CDR3 region has the DNA TGTGCCAGCAGCTTAGTCAGCCTCCTAGGACAGGGGACTGGAAACACCATATATTTT.

This chain connects TRBV18 to TRBJ2-2; D is possibly TRBD1 (5 bases). The CDR3 contains 13 residues. The V end was cut by 6 bases, the J end by 5 bases, with 10 bases between. Germline CDR1 reads KGHSH; CDR2 reads LQKENI. CDR3 in DNA: TGTGCCAGCTCTCAGGGCGTTACCGGGGAGCTGTTTTTT. Amino acid sequence: CASSQGVTGELFF. Filled out from reference TRBV18 and TRBJ2-2, the complete variable domain reads NAGVMQNPRHLVRRRGQEARLRCSPMKGHSHVYWYRQLPEEGLKFMVYLQKENIIDESGMPKERFSAEFPKEGPSILRIQQVVRGDSAAYFCASSQGVTGELFFGEGSRLTVL.

The rearrangement joins TRBV11-2 to TRBJ2-5; no firm D call. Trimming pared 1 base from V and 7 bases from J, leaving 16 bases between. CDR3 length: 15 amino acids. CDR1 is SGHAT, CDR2 FQNNGV, per germline. The CDR3, as DNA: TGTGCCAGCAGCTTAGTCTTAGATACCCCTTGGACCCAGTACTTC. This encodes CASSLVLDTPWTQYF.

The gene calls are TRBV5-1 and TRBJ1-1; 7 nucleotides align to TRBD1. CDR1 is SGHRS, CDR2 YFSETQ, per germline. The CDR3 length is 14 residues. The trim removed 2 bases at V and 1 base at J, leaving 2 bases unmatched. The chain's CDR3 is CASSFDRANTEAFF. The CDR3 DNA is TGCGCCAGCAGCTTCGACAGGGCGAACACTGAAGCTTTCTTT.

The V call is TRBV3-1 (or the pseudogene TRBV3-2), the J call TRBJ2-5; 7 bases line up with TRBD2. This CDR3 is built from 14 residues. J gave up 2 bases and V 3 bases, and 3 bases lay outside the gene matches. Germline V CDR1 and CDR2: LGHDT, YNNKEL (reference sequence). The CDR3 region has the DNA TGTGCCAGCAGCCACCCAGCGGGGCAAGAGACCCAGTACTTC. Encoded protein: CASSHPAGQETQYF.

Here the CDR3 DNA reads TGTGCCAGCAGACACGGGGGGAGAGGAAACACCATATATTTT. Encoded protein: CASRHGGRGNTIYF. The V and J genes are TRBV11-2 and TRBJ1-3; weak D call: TRBD1 (5 bases). This CDR3 comprises 14 residues. V was cut by 6 bases and J by 4 bases, with 13 bases left in between. Looked up from germline, CDR1 is SGHAT and CDR2 is FQNNGV.

V is TRBV6-6 and J is TRBJ2-3; TRBD1 agrees at 10 bases. Germline assignment: CDR1 MNHNY and CDR2 SVGAGI (reference sequence). The CDR3 is made up of 15 amino acids. The trim removed 5 bases at V and 3 bases at J, leaving 5 bases unmatched. The CDR3 loop is CASSARDRGTDTQYF. The CDR3 DNA follows: TGTGCCAGCAGTGCCCGGGACAGGGGTACAGATACGCAGTATTTT.

This clone was detected only a few times. The chain joins TRBV29-1 to TRBJ1-1; D gene ambiguous. The CDR3 loop spans 15 amino acids. V gave up 1 base and J gave up 3 bases, with 15 bases separating them. CDR1 SQVTM and CDR2 ANQGSEA come from the germline V gene. CDR3 residues: CSVEGRVRRDTEAFF. The DNA for the CDR3 is TGCAGCGTTGAAGGGAGGGTCCGAAGGGACACTGAAGCTTTCTTT. The full variable domain, its missing parts supplied by reference TRBV29-1 and TRBJ1-1, is SAVISQKPSRDICQRGTSLTIQCQVDSQVTMMFWYRQQPGQSLTLIATANQGSEATYESGFVIDKFPISRPNLTFSTLTVSNMSPEDSSIYLCSVEGRVRRDTEAFFGQGTRLTVV.

The sample holds a few counts of this clone. The chain combines TRBV29-1 with TRBJ1-1; D is unclear. This CDR3 has 17 amino acids. Trimming removed 4 bases from V and 1 base from J, with 22 bases in between. Per germline, CDR1 SQVTM and CDR2 ANQGSEA. The CDR3 region is CSVANPSGGKGNTEAFF. CDR3 nucleotide sequence: TGCAGCGTTGCTAATCCGTCAGGCGGGAAGGGGAACACTGAAGCTTTCTTT. Full variable domain (remainder filled in from reference TRBV29-1 and TRBJ1-1): SAVISQKPSRDICQRGTSLTIQCQVDSQVTMMFWYRQQPGQSLTLIATANQGSEATYESGFVIDKFPISRPNLTFSTLTVSNMSPEDSSIYLCSVANPSGGKGNTEAFFGQGTRLTVV.

The genes are TRBV7-9 and TRBJ2-3, with 15 bases aligning to TRBD2. CDR1 and CDR2 from the germline V gene are SEHNR and FQNEAQ (reference sequence). The length of the CDR3 is 19 residues. Trimming cost V 3 bases and J 0 bases; bases outside gene matches: 7. The CDR3 loop is CASSFGGTSGGLSTDTQYF. As DNA, the CDR3 is TGTGCCAGCAGCTTCGGCGGGACTAGCGGGGGGCTAAGCACAGATACGCAGTATTTT.

This chain uses TRBV24-1 with TRBJ2-5; D remains unclear. The CDR3 sequence is 17 residues long. V was pared by 0 bases and J by 5 bases, with 18 bases between. Germline-derived CDR1 and CDR2 are KGHDR and SFDVKD. The CDR3 reads CATSDLQVTCSEETQYF. The CDR3 DNA follows: TGTGCCACCAGTGATTTGCAGGTCACTTGTTCCGAGGAGACCCAGTACTTC.

The chain carries TRBV6-1 and TRBJ2-1, with D hard to call. The CDR3 sequence is 13 residues long. V lost 2 bases and J 5 bases, leaving 7 bases between the germline ends. Germline V gene sequence: CDR1 MNHNS, CDR2 SASEGT. Here the CDR3 reads CASSEWPNNEQFF. The CDR3 region has the DNA TGTGCCAGCAGTGAATGGCCAAACAATGAGCAGTTCTTC.

V gene TRBV7-8 combines with J gene TRBJ1-6; 10 bases agree with TRBD1. CDR1 and CDR2 from the germline V gene are SGHVS and FQNEAQ. The ends lost 3 bases at V and 7 bases at J; junction bases unmatched: 6. The CDR3 runs to 16 residues. Here the CDR3 DNA reads TGTGCCAGCAGCTTTGGGCGGGGACAGGGGAATTCACCCCTCCACTTT. It codes for CASSFGRGQGNSPLHF.

The chain recombines TRBV29-1 with TRBJ1-1, with 11 bases aligning to TRBD1. V lost 7 bases, J lost 1 base, and 5 bases stayed unmatched. There are 14 residues in the CDR3. Per germline, CDR1 SQVTM and CDR2 ANQGSEA. The DNA of the CDR3 is TGCAGCGGCGGACAGGGGGCCTGGAACACTGAAGCTTTCTTT. The encoded protein is CSGGQGAWNTEAFF. Looking up the rest from reference TRBV29-1 and TRBJ1-1 gives the full variable domain: SAVISQKPSRDICQRGTSLTIQCQVDSQVTMMFWYRQQPGQSLTLIATANQGSEATYESGFVIDKFPISRPNLTFSTLTVSNMSPEDSSIYLCSGGQGAWNTEAFFGQGTRLTVV.

This clone was seen just once. The chain recombines TRBV2 with TRBJ1-3, with 8 bases that match TRBD1. Germline assignment: CDR1 SNHLY and CDR2 FYNNEI. V gave up 4 bases and J gave up 7 bases; unmatched junction bases: 3. The CDR3 extends over 13 amino acids. The CDR3 spells CASSAGGWNTIYF. The CDR3 DNA reads TGTGCCAGCAGTGCAGGGGGCTGGAACACCATATATTTT.

This CDR3 reads CASSPTANYGYTF. CDR3 DNA sequence: TGTGCCAGCAGTCCGACAGCTAACTATGGCTACACCTTC. J is TRBJ1-2 and V is TRBV6-5, with D maybe TRBD1 (5 bases). The CDR3 covers 13 residues. Germline V lookup: CDR1 MNHEY, CDR2 SVGAGI. V was cut by 5 bases and J by 0 bases, with 7 bases left in between.

The chain has TRBV6-2 or TRBV6-3 and TRBJ2-2; 8 bases agree with TRBD2. CDR1 is MNHEY, CDR2 SVGEGT, per germline. The junction had 12 bases not matched to a gene; V was cut back by 6 bases and J by 6 bases. The CDR3 is made up of 16 amino acids. In DNA form, the CDR3 reads TGTGCCAGCAGCCCGACCGGGAGGGGGGGACCCGGGGAGCTGTTTTTT. Translating it yields CASSPTGRGGPGELFF.

This chain connects TRBV3-1 (or the pseudogene TRBV3-2) to TRBJ2-3, with 11 nucleotides matching TRBD2. Germline loops: CDR1 LGHDT, CDR2 YNNKEL (reference sequence). V gave up 3 bases and J gave up 6 bases; unmatched junction bases: 2. The CDR3 loop spans 14 amino acids. This CDR3 is CASSQTSGVDTQYF. DNA of the CDR3: TGTGCCAGCAGCCAGACTAGCGGGGTTGATACGCAGTATTTT.

This rearrangement joins TRBV3-1 (or the pseudogene TRBV3-2) to TRBJ1-4; TRBD1 matches at 7 bases. V trimming: 0 bases; J trimming: 8 bases; junction bases outside the gene matches: 9. Germline V CDR1 and CDR2: LGHDT, YNNKEL (reference sequence). The CDR3 spans 16 residues. The CDR3 sequence is CASSQDVGRGREKLFF. In DNA form, the CDR3 reads TGTGCCAGCAGCCAAGATGTCGGGAGGGGGCGGGAAAAACTGTTTTTT.

The rearrangement joins TRBV7-9 to TRBJ2-7; possibly TRBD2 for D (7 bases). Germline CDR1 and CDR2: SEHNR and FQNEAQ (reference sequence). The CDR3 is made up of 14 amino acids. Trimming stripped 5 bases from V and 4 bases from J, with 15 bases between. The CDR3 is CASSPPAGAYEQYV. CDR3 DNA sequence: TGTGCCAGCAGCCCCCCGGCGGGGGCTTACGAGCAGTACGTC.

The V gene is TRBV5-1, the J gene TRBJ2-7; 9 bases align to TRBD1. Germline CDR1 SGHRS, CDR2 YFSETQ. The CDR3 has 15 residues. V shed 2 bases and J 0 bases; nucleotides not matched to a gene: 3. CDR3 coding DNA: TGCGCCAGCAGCTTCGGACAGGGGAGCTCCTACGAGCAGTACGTC. This gives the protein CASSFGQGSSYEQYV.

This chain joins TRBV6-4 and TRBJ1-4, with 9 bases matching TRBD1. Germline assignment: CDR1 MRHNA and CDR2 SNTAGT. The junction had 17 bases not matched to a gene; V was cut back by 7 bases and J by 5 bases. The CDR3 has 18 amino acids. The CDR3 spells CASNGWVRWDRENEKLFF. The CDR3 DNA follows: TGTGCCAGCAATGGATGGGTGAGGTGGGACAGGGAGAATGAAAAACTGTTTTTT.

The genes are TRBV7-8 and TRBJ1-5; a possible D gene is TRBD1 (6 bases). V was cut by 3 bases and J by 0 bases, with 12 bases left in between. CDR1 SGHVS and CDR2 FQNEAQ come from the germline V gene. The CDR3 has 16 residues. CDR3 DNA: TGTGCCAGCAGCTTTTTAGGGGGATATAGCAATCAGCCCCAGCATTTT. Its protein product is CASSFLGGYSNQPQHF.